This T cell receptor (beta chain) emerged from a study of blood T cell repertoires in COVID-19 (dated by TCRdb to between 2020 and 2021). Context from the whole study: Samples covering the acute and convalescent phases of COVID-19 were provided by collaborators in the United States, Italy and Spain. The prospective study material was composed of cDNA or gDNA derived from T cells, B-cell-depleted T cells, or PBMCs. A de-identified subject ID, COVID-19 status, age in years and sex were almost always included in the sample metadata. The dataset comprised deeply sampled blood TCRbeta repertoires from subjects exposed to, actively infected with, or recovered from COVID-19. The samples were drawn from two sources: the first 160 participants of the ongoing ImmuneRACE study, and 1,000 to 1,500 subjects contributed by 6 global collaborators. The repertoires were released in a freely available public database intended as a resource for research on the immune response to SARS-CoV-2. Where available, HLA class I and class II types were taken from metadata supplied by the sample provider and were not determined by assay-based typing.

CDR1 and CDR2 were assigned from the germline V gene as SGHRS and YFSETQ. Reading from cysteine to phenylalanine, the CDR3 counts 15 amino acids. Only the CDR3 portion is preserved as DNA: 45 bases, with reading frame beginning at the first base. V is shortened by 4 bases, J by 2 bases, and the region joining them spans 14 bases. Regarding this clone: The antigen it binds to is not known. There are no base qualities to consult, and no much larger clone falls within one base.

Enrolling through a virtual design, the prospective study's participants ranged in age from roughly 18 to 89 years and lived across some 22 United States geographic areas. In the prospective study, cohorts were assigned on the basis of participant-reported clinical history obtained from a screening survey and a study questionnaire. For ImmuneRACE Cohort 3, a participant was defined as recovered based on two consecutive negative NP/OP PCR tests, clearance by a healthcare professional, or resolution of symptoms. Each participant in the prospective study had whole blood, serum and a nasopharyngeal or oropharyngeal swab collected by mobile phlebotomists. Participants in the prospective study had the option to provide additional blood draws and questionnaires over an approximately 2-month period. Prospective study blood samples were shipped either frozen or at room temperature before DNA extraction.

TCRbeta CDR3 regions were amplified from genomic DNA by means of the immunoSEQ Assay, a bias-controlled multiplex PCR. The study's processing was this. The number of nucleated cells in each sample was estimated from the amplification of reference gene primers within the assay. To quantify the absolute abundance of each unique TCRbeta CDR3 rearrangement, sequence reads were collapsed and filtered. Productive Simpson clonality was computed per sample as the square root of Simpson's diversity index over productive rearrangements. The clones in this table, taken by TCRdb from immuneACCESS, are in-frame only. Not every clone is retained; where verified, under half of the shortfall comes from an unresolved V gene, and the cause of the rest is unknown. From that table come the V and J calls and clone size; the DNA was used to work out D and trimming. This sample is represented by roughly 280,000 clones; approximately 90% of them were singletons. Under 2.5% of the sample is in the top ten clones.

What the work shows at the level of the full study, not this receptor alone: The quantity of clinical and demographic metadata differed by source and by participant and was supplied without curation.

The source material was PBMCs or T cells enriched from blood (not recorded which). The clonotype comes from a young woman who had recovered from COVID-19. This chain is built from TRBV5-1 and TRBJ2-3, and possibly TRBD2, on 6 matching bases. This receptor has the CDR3 CASSHGGGNTDTQYF. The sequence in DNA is TGCGCCAGCAGCCACGGTGGGGGGAACACAGATACGCAGTATTTT.